This TCR beta chain was retrieved from a study of T cell repertoires in cytomegalovirus infection. Study findings and constraints: CMV-specific TCR beta clonotypes restricted by HLA-C dominated the ex vivo response.

Concerning this clonotype: Its antigen is not identified.

This CDR3 spans 14 amino acids. Trimming stripped 0 bases from V and 8 bases from J, with 16 bases between. CDR1 and CDR2 from the germline V gene are GTSNPN and SVGIG (reference sequence). TCRdb reprocessed the reads with MiXCR, giving one entry per CDR3 protein. The sample lists approximately 89,000 distinct CDR3 sequences; around 28% were seen once. The rearrangement links TRBV30 to TRBJ1-2, with unresolved D. The sequencing here drew on CD8+ T cells from cultured PBMCs, taken from culture after CMV antigen stimulation. The clonotype was recovered from a human donor in good health (CMV status not recorded). Some clones in this sample may be carry-over from other donors' samples. CDR3 sequence: CAWSVRTPLGGYTF. The CDR3 DNA sequence: TGTGCCTGGAGTGTCCGGACGCCCTTAGGAGGCTACACCTTC.